The next 32 T cell receptor beta chains were all read from a single sample in a study of T cell responses to AZD1222 COVID-19 vaccine. Profiled with immunoSEQ multiplex PCR; TCRdb holds only in-frame clones, not every one. The sample has about 120,000 clones, around 86% seen once. The starting material was peripheral blood, obtained 28 days after the second AZD1222 dose. These receptors were obtained from an adult who received the AZD1222 COVID-19 vaccine.

The J gene is TRBJ2-3, the V gene TRBV7-6; TRBD2 agrees at 12 bases. V was clipped by 4 bases and J by 7 bases; unmatched bases: 9. CDR3 length: 16 residues. Germline V CDR1 and CDR2: SGHVS, FNYEAQ. CDR3 amino acids: CASSSQTSGGPYTQYF. The CDR3 DNA reads TGTGCCAGCAGCTCCCAGACTAGCGGGGGCCCTTATACGCAGTATTTT.

This clone was seen more than once but under ten times. The same CDR3 is also encoded by other DNA sequences in this sample. The chain combines TRBV28 with TRBJ1-5; D is uncertain. CDR3 length: 16 amino acids. Between the trimmed V and J ends, which lost 6 bases and 0 bases, there was a span of 15 bases. Germline CDR1 and CDR2: MDHEN and SYDVKM. This CDR3 is CASSPRAAYSNQPQHF. As DNA, the CDR3 is TGTGCCAGCAGCCCCCGGGCTGCATATAGCAATCAGCCCCAGCATTTT. Full variable domain (rest looked up from reference TRBV28 and TRBJ1-5): DVKVTQSSRYLVKRTGEKVFLECVQDMDHENMFWYRQDPGLGLRLIYFSYDVKMKEKGDIPEGYSVSREKKERFSLILESASTNQTSMYLCASSPRAAYSNQPQHFGDGTRLSIL.

The rearrangement links TRBV18 to TRBJ1-4, with D possibly being TRBD1 (5 bases). Trimming removed 6 bases at V and 5 bases at J, with 19 bases between. This CDR3 is built from 16 residues. The germline V gene encodes CDR1 KGHSH and CDR2 LQKENI. CDR3 residues: CASSTGPAKINEKLFF. The CDR3 DNA sequence: TGTGCCAGCTCCACGGGACCGGCAAAGATCAATGAAAAACTGTTTTTT. The full variable domain, completed using reference TRBV18 and TRBJ1-4, is NAGVMQNPRHLVRRRGQEARLRCSPMKGHSHVYWYRQLPEEGLKFMVYLQKENIIDESGMPKERFSAEFPKEGPSILRIQQVVRGDSAAYFCASSTGPAKINEKLFFGSGTQLSVL.

V gene TRBV14 combines with J gene TRBJ1-2, with 11 bases lining up with TRBD1. Losses at the gene ends were 0 bases for V and 7 bases for J; bases not matched to a gene: 4. The CDR3 covers 15 residues. The V gene's germline CDR1 is SGHDN and CDR2 FVKESK. The CDR3 nucleotides read TGTGCCAGCAGCCAAGATCGGGACAGGGGGTTTGGCTACACCTTC. Translation gives CASSQDRDRGFGYTF.

The chain couples TRBV11-2 to TRBJ2-7; D call uncertain. The length of the CDR3 is 14 residues. Trimming removed 5 bases from V and 2 bases from J, with 13 bases in between. Germline V lookup: CDR1 SGHAT, CDR2 FQNNGV. This CDR3 reads CASSMSRDTYEQYF. The CDR3 DNA sequence: TGTGCCAGCAGCATGTCCCGAGATACCTACGAGCAGTACTTC.

This sequence joins TRBV7-8 and TRBJ2-7; D may be TRBD2 (6 bases). The germline V gene encodes CDR1 SGHVS and CDR2 FQNEAQ. V was clipped by 2 bases and J by 2 bases, with 10 bases between them. The CDR3 has 14 amino acids. In DNA, the CDR3 is TGTGCCAGCAGCTTAAACTCGGGGGCCTACGAGCAGTACTTC. It yields the protein CASSLNSGAYEQYF. The whole variable domain, filled in from reference TRBV7-8 and TRBJ2-7, reads GAGVSQSPRYKVAKRGQDVALRCDPISGHVSLFWYQQALGQGPEFLTYFQNEAQLDKSGLPSDRFFAERPEGSVSTLKIQRTQQEDSAVYLCASSLNSGAYEQYFGPGTRLTVT.

The chain carries TRBV29-1 and TRBJ1-1; 10 nucleotides match TRBD1. The CDR3 extends over 13 amino acids. Germline assignment: CDR1 SQVTM and CDR2 ANQGSEA. After removal of 7 bases from V and 3 bases from J, the junction contained 5 bases not matched to a gene. The CDR3 DNA sequence: TGCAGCGCCGCCGGGACAGGGGACACTGAAGCTTTCTTT. Protein product: CSAAGTGDTEAFF.

The rearrangement uses TRBV5-1 and TRBJ2-3, with 9 bases that match TRBD1. The CDR3 is 15 residues long. Germline V CDR1 and CDR2: SGHRS, YFSETQ. After removal of 2 bases from V and 3 bases from J, the junction contained 4 bases not matched to a gene. CDR3 coding DNA: TGCGCCAGCAGCTTAGACAGGGGGAGGACAGATACGCAGTATTTT. This codes for CASSLDRGRTDTQYF.

The rearrangement uses TRBV6-5 and TRBJ1-1, with D uncertain. V lost 6 bases and J 3 bases, leaving 11 bases between the germline ends. The germline CDR1 and CDR2 sequences are MNHEY and SVGAGI. CDR3 size: 13 residues. In DNA, the CDR3 is TGTGCCAGCAGCCTAAGGGTCGACACTGAAGCTTTCTTT. Translating it yields CASSLRVDTEAFF.

The genes are TRBV20-1 and TRBJ1-2; D remains ambiguous. Germline V gene sequence: CDR1 DFQATT, CDR2 SNEGSKA (reference sequence). Trimming removed 5 bases at V and 8 bases at J, with 12 bases between. There are 11 residues in the CDR3. CDR3 sequence (DNA): TGCAGTGCTGACCTCCCTGGGGGCTACACCTTC. Its protein is CSADLPGGYTF.

V is TRBV2 and J is TRBJ2-7, with no clear D. The germline gives CDR1 SNHLY, CDR2 FYNNEI. Between the trimmed V and J ends, which lost 6 bases and 3 bases, there was a span of 12 bases. There are 13 residues in the CDR3. The CDR3 DNA follows: TGTGCCAGCAGAGCAGAGAAATTCTACGAGCAGTACTTC. It yields the protein CASRAEKFYEQYF.

The rearrangement joins TRBV5-1 to TRBJ2-7; 7 bases map to TRBD1. The CDR3 has 13 amino acids. Unmatched junction bases numbered 2, after V lost 4 bases and J lost 1 base. Germline loops: CDR1 SGHRS, CDR2 YFSETQ. The CDR3 reads CASSRGQSYEQYF. The CDR3 DNA follows: TGCGCCAGCAGCCGGGGACAGTCCTACGAGCAGTACTTC.

The sample holds one count of this clone. J is TRBJ1-6 and V is TRBV28; D uncertain. The V and J ends lost 8 bases and 3 bases respectively, with 14 bases between them. The CDR3 totals 15 residues. Germline CDR1 reads MDHEN; CDR2 reads SYDVKM. The CDR3 DNA is TGTGCCAGCGGACGAAACTCTGTCTATAATTCACCCCTCCACTTT. Translation: CASGRNSVYNSPLHF.

This chain links TRBV7-3 with TRBJ1-2; D may be TRBD1 (6 bases). The CDR3 covers 13 residues. Between the trimmed V and J ends, which lost 1 base and 5 bases, there was a span of 8 bases. Germline CDR1 reads SGHTA; CDR2 reads FQGTGA. The CDR3 bases are TGTGCCAGCAGCTTAAAGGGGGGGTATGGCTACACCTTC. It specifies CASSLKGGYGYTF.

The rearrangement links TRBV6-2 or TRBV6-3 to TRBJ2-3, with D perhaps TRBD2 (5 bases). With 6 bases removed from V and 8 bases from J, the gap between germline ends came to 9 bases. The CDR3 is 11 residues long. Germline values: CDR1 MNHEY, CDR2 SVGEGT. CDR3 sequence reads: CASSPRGTQYF. The CDR3 DNA reads TGTGCCAGCAGCCCACGGGGTACGCAGTATTTT.

This clone was picked up one time. The chain recombines TRBV29-1 with TRBJ1-2; 9 bases are shared with TRBD1. CDR1 and CDR2 (germline): SQVTM, ANQGSEA. V was pared by 5 bases and J by 5 bases, with 6 bases of the junction left unmatched. CDR3 length: 13 residues. The CDR3 here is CSVQQGAEYGYTF. DNA of the CDR3: TGCAGCGTTCAACAGGGGGCCGAGTATGGCTACACCTTC.

The chain employs TRBV7-6 and TRBJ2-7; no clear D. Trimming removed 5 bases at V and 7 bases at J, with 12 bases between. The CDR3 totals 12 residues. Per germline, CDR1 SGHVS and CDR2 FNYEAQ. CDR3 in DNA: TGTGCCAGCAGCCCTAGGGTGGGGGAGCAGTACTTC. This codes for CASSPRVGEQYF.

This clone came up once. CDR3: CASSLWAGRRTEVNTEAFF. The CDR3 nucleotides read TGTGCCAGCAGCTTATGGGCTGGTCGGCGGACGGAGGTGAACACTGAAGCTTTCTTT. This chain uses TRBV11-2 with TRBJ1-1; unclear D gene. CDR1 SGHAT and CDR2 FQNNGV come from the germline V gene. Between the trimmed V and J ends, which lost 2 bases and 0 bases, there was a span of 22 bases. The CDR3 totals 19 residues.

This sequence joins TRBV3-1 (or the pseudogene TRBV3-2) and TRBJ1-4; D remains ambiguous. The CDR3 runs 12 residues. Germline CDR1 LGHDT, CDR2 YNNKEL (reference sequence). V shed 5 bases and J shed 15 bases, with 16 bases lying between them. CDR3 in DNA: TGTGCCAGCAGCGAAGGTTTGGGAAAGTTGTTTTTT. Translated: CASSEGLGKLFF.

V and J are TRBV18 and TRBJ2-1; 7 nucleotides line up with TRBD1. The germline V gene has CDR1 KGHSH and CDR2 LQKENI. CDR3 length: 16 amino acids. After removal of 5 bases from V and 5 bases from J, the junction contained 12 bases not matched to a gene. Written as DNA, the CDR3 is TGTGCCAGCTCATGGAGCGACAGGGATCCAAACAATGAGCAGTTCTTC. Translated, it gives CASSWSDRDPNNEQFF.

This clone was seen once. V and J are TRBV25-1 and TRBJ1-4, with a weak D call TRBD1 (6 bases). The CDR3 runs to 13 residues. Per germline, CDR1 MGHDK and CDR2 SYGVNS. V lost 6 bases and J 8 bases, leaving 13 bases between the germline ends. Here the CDR3 reads CASSETGREKLFF. Here the CDR3 DNA reads TGTGCCAGCAGCGAAACAGGGAGGGAAAAACTGTTTTTT.

This clone occurred a few times. The V call is TRBV4-3, the J call TRBJ1-2; D is unresolved. The germline V gene encodes CDR1 LGHNA and CDR2 YSLEER. The V and J ends lost 0 bases and 7 bases respectively, with 15 bases between them. The CDR3 consists of 15 residues. Here the CDR3 DNA reads TGCGCCAGCAGCCAAGAACCCTCGGTAAAGGCTGGCTACACCTTC. Its protein is CASSQEPSVKAGYTF.

V is TRBV5-4 and J is TRBJ1-1; tentatively, D is TRBD1 (6 bases). The germline V gene encodes CDR1 SGHNT and CDR2 YYREEE (reference sequence). The CDR3 length is 14 residues. V was shortened by 6 bases and J by 4 bases, with 16 bases between the two germline ends. CDR3 nucleotide sequence: TGTGCCAGCAACATAGGGGGGGCTGGCACTGAAGCTTTCTTT. It encodes CASNIGGAGTEAFF.

The chain is built from TRBV27 and TRBJ2-7, with a tentative D call TRBD1 (6 bases). Germline V gene lookup returns CDR1 MNHEY and CDR2 SMNVEV (reference sequence). This CDR3 is 13 amino acids long. The V gene lost 2 bases and the J gene lost 7 bases, with 12 bases spanning the gap. The CDR3 here is CASSLTGLGEQYF. The CDR3 bases are TGTGCCAGCAGTTTAACAGGGTTGGGGGAGCAGTACTTC.

This clone was detected a few times. The chain links TRBV3-1 (or the pseudogene TRBV3-2) to TRBJ1-3; no definite D call. This CDR3 is 12 amino acids long. Trimming took off 1 base at V and 4 bases at J, with 2 bases between the two ends. Germline V gene data show CDR1 as LGHDT and CDR2 as YNNKEL (reference sequence). The DNA for the CDR3 is TGTGCCAGCAGCCAAGTGGGAAACACCATATATTTT. It specifies CASSQVGNTIYF.

The chain recombines TRBV28 with TRBJ1-5; D not certain. V lost 4 bases and J 2 bases, leaving 12 bases between the germline ends. The CDR3 is 15 amino acids. The V gene's germline CDR1 is MDHEN and CDR2 SYDVKM. The CDR3 region is CASSSGFYGNQPQHF. The CDR3 DNA reads as TGTGCCAGCAGTTCTGGGTTCTATGGCAATCAGCCCCAGCATTTT. The complete variable domain, with remaining parts taken from reference TRBV28 and TRBJ1-5, reads DVKVTQSSRYLVKRTGEKVFLECVQDMDHENMFWYRQDPGLGLRLIYFSYDVKMKEKGDIPEGYSVSREKKERFSLILESASTNQTSMYLCASSSGFYGNQPQHFGDGTRLSIL.

The gene calls are TRBV13 and TRBJ2-3; 7 nucleotides agree with TRBD1. Per the germline V gene, CDR1 is PRHDT and CDR2 is FYEKMQ (reference sequence). The length of the CDR3 is 15 residues. J gave up 2 bases and V 5 bases, and 7 bases lay outside the gene matches. CDR3 DNA sequence: TGTGCCAGCAGCCCTACAGGGGTTACCACAGATACGCAGTATTTT. Protein: CASSPTGVTTDTQYF.

The chain has TRBV2 and TRBJ2-7, with D possibly matching TRBD1 (5 bases). The CDR3 consists of 14 residues. The V end was cut by 4 bases, the J end by 1 base, with 11 bases between. CDR1 and CDR2 (germline): SNHLY, FYNNEI. CDR3 nucleotides: TGTGCCAGCAGTGCGACGACAGCTTCCTACGAGCAGTACTTC. Amino acid sequence: CASSATTASYEQYF.

This clone occurred once. The chain couples TRBV28 to TRBJ2-1; 7 bases map to TRBD2. There are 15 residues in the CDR3. Germline trimming cut 8 bases from V and 7 bases from J; bases unmatched to any gene: 14. CDR1 MDHEN and CDR2 SYDVKM come from the germline V gene. The CDR3 DNA follows: TGTGCCAGCCGCCGGGGGGACCCCCCTACAAATGAGCAGTTCTTC. It yields the protein CASRRGDPPTNEQFF.

The DNA of the CDR3 is TGTGCCAGCAGCCGAGATGGGGGGCTTGGTGAAAAACTGTTTTTT. Amino acid sequence: CASSRDGGLGEKLFF. V is TRBV14 and J is TRBJ1-4, with a weak D call TRBD1 (6 bases). V lost 4 bases and J lost 7, with 16 bases in between. The CDR3 covers 15 residues. In germline, CDR1 is SGHDN, CDR2 FVKESK.

V gene TRBV12-1 combines with J gene TRBJ2-7; the table's D gene call, TRBD2, was not cross checked with the DNA. TRBV12-1 is flagged as a pseudogene. The CDR3 is 16 residues long. The CDR3: CASSFVFAGGGHEQYF. The CDR3 DNA reads TGTGCCAGCAGCTTTGTGTTTGCGGGGGGTGGACACGAGCAGTACTTC.

The chain links TRBV27 to TRBJ1-1; TRBD1 agrees at 7 bases. Trimming at V came to 3 bases and at J to 1 base, leaving 14 bases not matched to a gene. CDR1 MNHEY and CDR2 SMNVEV come from the germline V gene (reference sequence). This CDR3 is built from 18 residues. The CDR3 DNA follows: TGTGCCAGCAGTTTGGCCCCTACCCCAGGGGGATGGAACACTGAAGCTTTCTTT. This codes for CASSLAPTPGGWNTEAFF.